The next 6 T cell receptor beta chains were all read from a single sample in a study of PD-1 blockade in classical Hodgkin lymphoma. Regarding time point: cycle 4 day 1 (C4D1), after less than seven weeks of nivolumab. No patient escaped relapse after autologous stem cell transplantation, and brentuximab vedotin exposure varied. Repertoires were generated with immunoSEQ multiplex PCR, while TCRdb's copy carries only in-frame clones and drops some. This table holds about 89,000 clones, approximately 90% found once. Material: peripheral blood mononuclear cells (PBMCs), obtained before the fourth cycle of nivolumab. Receptors were obtained from a human donor with classical Hodgkin lymphoma.

The V and J genes are TRBV25-1 and TRBJ1-2, with 8 bases that match TRBD1. Germline loops: CDR1 MGHDK, CDR2 SYGVNS. This CDR3 comprises 13 residues. V shed 3 bases and J 3 bases; nucleotides not matched to a gene: 0. In DNA form, the CDR3 reads TGTGCCAGCAGTGAGGGACAGGACTATGGCTACACCTTC. As protein: CASSEGQDYGYTF.

As regards this clone: Germline is not matched at one junction end, which may reflect a read error. The rearrangement links TRBV30 to TRBJ2-7, with D unclear. CDR1 is GTSNPN, CDR2 SVGIG, per germline (reference sequence). The CDR3 runs 9 residues. CDR3 coding DNA: TGTGCCTGGAGTAAACGTAGTAACTTC. Amino acids: CAWSKRSNF.

The chain recombines TRBV5-1 with TRBJ2-5; TRBD1 matches 7 bases. Germline-derived CDR1 and CDR2 are SGHRS and YFSETQ. The CDR3 length is 17 residues. J was trimmed by 0 bases and V by 1 base; bases with no gene match: 9. As DNA, the CDR3 is TGCGCCAGCAGCTTGCTCGGACAGGTTCGATACCAAGAGACCCAGTACTTC. Its protein is CASSLLGQVRYQETQYF.

V is TRBV20-1 and J is TRBJ1-2; D is unresolved. From germline, CDR1 is DFQATT and CDR2 SNEGSKA (reference sequence). V was shortened by 6 bases and J by 2 bases, with 4 bases between the two germline ends. The CDR3 has 10 residues. As DNA, the CDR3 is TGCAGTGCAGGGAACTATGGCTACACCTTC. This encodes CSAGNYGYTF.

The sample holds a few counts of this clone. The rearrangement links TRBV4-2 to TRBJ1-1, with D possibly matching TRBD1 (6 bases). Germline assignment: CDR1 LGHNA and CDR2 YNFKEQ. The CDR3 runs to 13 residues. V lost 0 bases and J 10 bases, leaving 12 bases between the germline ends. This CDR3 is CASSQDQGRGAFF. CDR3 sequence (DNA): TGTGCCAGCAGCCAAGATCAGGGGCGGGGAGCTTTCTTT.

The rearrangement joins TRBV30 to TRBJ1-4, with D possibly TRBD1 on 6 matching bases. The germline CDR1 and CDR2 sequences are GTSNPN and SVGIG (reference sequence). The CDR3 consists of 14 residues. The V end was cut by 2 bases, the J end by 6 bases, with 13 bases between. CDR3 amino acids: CAWSLGHLDEKLFF. DNA for the CDR3: TGTGCCTGGAGTCTGGGACACCTAGATGAAAAACTGTTTTTT.